One sample yielded the 20 T cell receptor beta chains listed below, sequenced in a study of post-analysis software for immune sequencing data. Unique molecular identifiers were built into the TCR beta cDNA libraries. TCRdb fed the PCR reads into MiXCR, producing one record per CDR3 protein. The sample consists of more than 500,000 distinct CDR3 sequences, approximately 31% of them appearing once. Antigens of these TCRs are unknown. Study findings and constraints: Several TRBV segments occurring more often in patients than controls included TRBV5-6, TRBV5-1 and TRBV20-1.

Source material: blood. The receptors shown here come from a girl aged 2-17 years with multiple sclerosis.

This rearrangement joins TRBV20-1 to TRBJ2-3; D is possibly TRBD1 (6 bases). This CDR3 spans 14 amino acids. Germline lookup yields CDR1 DFQATT and CDR2 SNEGSKA (reference sequence). V was cut by 3 bases and J by 1 base, with 11 bases left in between. CDR3 in DNA: TGCAGTGCTAGCGCTAGACAGGGCACAGATACGCAGTATTTT. Translated: CSASARQGTDTQYF.

Ten or more counts support this clonotype. The V and J genes are TRBV7-2 and TRBJ2-3; weak D call: TRBD2 (5 bases). The CDR3 consists of 14 residues. Germline-derived CDR1 and CDR2 are SGHTA and FQGNSA. Trimming removed 5 bases at V and 1 base at J, with 10 bases between. CDR3 in amino acids: CASSPRGGTDTQYF. CDR3 in DNA: TGTGCCAGCAGCCCCCGGGGAGGCACAGATACGCAGTATTTT.

This clonotype was detected a few times. The V gene is TRBV12-3 or TRBV12-4, the J gene TRBJ2-7; 8 nucleotides line up with TRBD1. Trimming cost V 0 bases and J 5 bases; bases outside gene matches: 3. The CDR3 extends over 14 amino acids. CDR3 loop: CASSLAQGAHEQYF. As DNA, the CDR3 is TGTGCCAGCAGTTTAGCGCAGGGGGCCCACGAGCAGTACTTC.

The chain's CDR3 is CASSFRPGPYEQYF. In DNA form, the CDR3 reads TGTGCCAGCAGCTTCCGACCGGGACCCTACGAGCAGTACTTC. The rearrangement links TRBV3-1 to TRBJ2-7; the D call may be TRBD1 or TRBD2 (5 bases each). Deletions cut 5 bases from V and 2 bases from J, with 13 bases between. The CDR3 extends over 14 amino acids. CDR1 and CDR2 (germline): LGHDT, YNNKEL (reference sequence).

This chain joins TRBV19 and TRBJ1-2, with 10 bases aligning to TRBD1. Looked up from germline, CDR1 is LNHDA and CDR2 is SQIVND (reference sequence). J lost 4 bases, V lost 3 bases, and 8 bases had no gene match. The CDR3 has 16 amino acids. In DNA, the CDR3 is TGTGCCAGTAGTATCCGACGGGACAGGGGCGGCTATGGCTACACCTTC. Its protein product is CASSIRRDRGGYGYTF.

The chain combines TRBV5-1 with TRBJ2-1; TRBD1 or TRBD2 may be the D gene (7 bases each). V gave up 6 bases and J gave up 1 base, with 14 bases separating them. CDR1 and CDR2 (germline): SGHRS, YFSETQ. This CDR3 spans 15 amino acids. The CDR3 DNA follows: TGCGCCAGCAAAACCCAGGGGGGGTCCTACAATGAGCAGTTCTTC. Translation gives CASKTQGGSYNEQFF.

Remarks on this clonotype: One end of the junction is discordant with germline, which a read error may explain. The chain is built from TRBV14 and TRBJ2-7; the D gene could be TRBD1 or TRBD2 (6 bases each). Germline V CDR1 and CDR2: SGHDN, FVKESK. The CDR3 contains 15 residues. CDR3: CAGSQQGGRFYEQYF. The CDR3 nucleotides are TGTGCCGGCAGCCAACAAGGGGGGCGTTTTTACGAGCAGTACTTC.

The table lists this clonotype with a few counts. J is TRBJ2-7 and V is TRBV6-5; TRBD2 aligns across 8 bases. There are 12 residues in the CDR3. Germline V CDR1 and CDR2: MNHEY, SVGAGI. J gave up 6 bases and V 8 bases, and 6 bases lay outside the gene matches. The CDR3 nucleotides are TGTGCCAGCCATCGGGGGGGGACCGAGCAGTACTTC. As protein: CASHRGGTEQYF.

At least ten counts were recorded for this clonotype. The chain has TRBV12-3 or TRBV12-4 and TRBJ2-3; the D is unclear. CDR3 length: 13 amino acids. Trimming stripped 5 bases from V and 6 bases from J, with 12 bases between. The CDR3 spells CASSRNRWDTQYF. CDR3 bases: TGTGCCAGCAGTCGGAACCGTTGGGATACGCAGTATTTT.

The V call is TRBV12-3 or TRBV12-4, the J call TRBJ2-1, with TRBD2 identical over 7 bases. The CDR3 has 11 amino acids. Trimming at V came to 7 bases and at J to 7 bases, leaving 1 base not matched to a gene. The CDR3 reads CASKGGNEQFF. The DNA of the CDR3 is TGTGCCAGCAAGGGAGGGAATGAGCAGTTCTTC.

The J gene is TRBJ1-2, the V gene TRBV20-1; D call uncertain. The germline V gene has CDR1 DFQATT and CDR2 SNEGSKA (reference sequence). V was cut by 1 base and J by 1 base, with 7 bases left in between. The CDR3 loop spans 13 amino acids. DNA for the CDR3: TGCAGTGCTAGAGTAGACGGTAACTATGGCTACACCTTC. Its translation: CSARVDGNYGYTF.

This clonotype was counted between two and nine times. The chain carries TRBV6-1 and TRBJ1-3, with D perhaps matching TRBD1 (5 bases). Germline V gene sequence: CDR1 MNHNS, CDR2 SASEGT. CDR3 size: 14 residues. Trimming took 8 bases from V and 0 from J, leaving 11 bases between them. CDR3 sequence reads: CASDRSSSGNTIYF. The CDR3 DNA follows: TGTGCCAGCGACAGATCCTCCTCTGGAAACACCATATATTTT.

The chain has TRBV19 and TRBJ2-5; TRBD1 agrees at 7 bases. CDR3 size: 14 residues. CDR1 is LNHDA and CDR2 is SQIVND in the germline V gene (reference sequence). V lost 1 base and J lost 2; bases outside the gene matches: 1. The CDR3 nucleotides are TGTGCCAGTAGTATAGTGGGACAGCAAGAGACCCAGTACTTC. Its translation is CASSIVGQQETQYF.

CDR3 protein: CATEQSGPPDTQYF. In DNA form, the CDR3 reads TGCGCCACCGAACAATCAGGGCCCCCAGATACGCAGTATTTT. The J gene is TRBJ2-3, the V gene TRBV10-2, with D possibly TRBD1 on 5 matching bases. The germline V gene encodes CDR1 WSHSY and CDR2 SAAADI. The CDR3 has 14 residues. Trimming stripped 10 bases from V and 4 bases from J, with 18 bases between.

The V gene is TRBV7-8, the J gene TRBJ1-5; 9 bases are a match to TRBD1. Germline V gene lookup returns CDR1 SGHVS and CDR2 FQNEAQ. There are 17 residues in the CDR3. V shed 3 bases, J shed 0 bases, and the junction held 6 bases outside the gene matches. DNA for the CDR3: TGTGCCAGCAGCTTTACAGGGGGCGGAAATAGCAATCAGCCCCAGCATTTT. It specifies CASSFTGGGNSNQPQHF. The full variable domain, in which reference TRBV7-8 and TRBJ1-5 provide the parts outside the CDR3, is GAGVSQSPRYKVAKRGQDVALRCDPISGHVSLFWYQQALGQGPEFLTYFQNEAQLDKSGLPSDRFFAERPEGSVSTLKIQRTQQEDSAVYLCASSFTGGGNSNQPQHFGDGTRLSIL.

The chain joins TRBV20-1 to TRBJ2-4; TRBD2 matches 15 bases. V was clipped by 6 bases and J by 7 bases; unmatched bases: 10. Looked up from germline, CDR1 is DFQATT and CDR2 is SNEGSKA (reference sequence). CDR3 length equals 16 residues. CDR3 DNA sequence: TGCAGTGCCCAAGGACTAGCGGGGGGGCTGGGGAACATTCAGTACTTC. Translating it yields CSAQGLAGGLGNIQYF.

V usage is TRBV4-1 and J usage is TRBJ2-6, with TRBD1 matching 10 bases. J lost 2 bases, V lost 8 bases, and 0 bases had no gene match. CDR1 MGHRA and CDR2 YSYEKL come from the germline V gene. This CDR3 comprises 14 residues. CDR3 DNA sequence: TGCGCCAGCGGGACAGGGGCTGGGGCCAACGTCCTGACTTTC. Its translation: CASGTGAGANVLTF.

The gene calls are TRBV14 and TRBJ2-5; D might be TRBD2 (6 bases). The J call may not be correct, given that the DNA end is closer to TRBJ2-7. The CDR3 extends over 17 amino acids. Germline assignment: CDR1 SGHDN and CDR2 FVKESK. This chain's CDR3 is CASSQVEGGVRSYEQYF. The CDR3 bases are TGTGCCAGCAGCCAAGTTGAAGGCGGGGTGAGATCCTACGAGCAGTACTTC.

The rearrangement joins TRBV7-2 to TRBJ2-7, with D perhaps TRBD1 (5 bases). Germline V gene lookup returns CDR1 SGHTA and CDR2 FQGNSA. The V end was cut by 3 bases, the J end by 2 bases, with 8 bases between. The CDR3 totals 13 residues. As DNA, the CDR3 is TGTGCCAGCAGCTTCGGACATACCTACGAGCAGTACTTC. Translated, it gives CASSFGHTYEQYF. Complete variable domain (other parts from reference TRBV7-2 and TRBJ2-7): GAGVSQSPSNKVTEKGKDVELRCDPISGHTALYWYRQSLGQGLEFLIYFQGNSAPDKSGLPSDRFSAERTGGSVSTLTIQRTQQEDSAVYLCASSFGHTYEQYFGPGTRLTVT.

CDR3: CASSKGAQGSEQYF. The CDR3 DNA sequence: TGTGCCAGCAGCAAAGGGGCCCAGGGGAGCGAGCAGTACTTC. The chain carries TRBV3-1 and TRBJ2-7, with a weak D call TRBD1 (6 bases). Germline assignment: CDR1 LGHDT and CDR2 YNNKEL (reference sequence). The ends were cut back, 5 bases at V and 6 bases at J, with 17 bases in the middle. This CDR3 has 14 amino acids.